The TCR beta chain described here comes from a study of cytomegalovirus exposure and HLA in healthy donors. Researchers ran the PCR with 60 Vbeta and 13 Jbeta primers. Clones were sequenced by immunoSEQ multiplex PCR, and TCRdb holds only the in-frame ones, with some missing. Here the sample spans 100,000 or so clones, less than 85% being singletons. Healthy bone marrow donors supplied every sample. This clone showed up just once. This CDR3 region has 20 residues. J was trimmed by 2 bases and V by 4 bases; bases with no gene match: 15. The germline V gene encodes CDR1 MNHEY and CDR2 SMNVEV (reference sequence).

Sequencing was done on a sample of PBMCs. The J gene is TRBJ2-7, the V gene TRBV27, with 15 bases identical to TRBD2. This TCR was recovered from a man aged 18 to 30 in good health and CMV-seronegative. CDR3 protein: CASSSLPWTSGRAVTYEQYF. CDR3 coding DNA: TGTGCCAGCAGTTCGCTACCCTGGACTAGCGGGAGGGCCGTGACCTACGAGCAGTACTTC.